The text below deals with one T cell receptor beta chain. Its specificity is unknown. Method: immunoSEQ multiplex PCR; TCRdb's copy keeps in-frame clones and lacks some. This table holds some 83,000 clones, about four fifths found once. The data were obtained in a study of OX40 agonist ivuxolimab in advanced cancers. Study at large: Patients in the trial were receiving intravenous ivuxolimab every 2 weeks, at doses of 0.01 to 10 mg/kg. Study results and limitations: Dosing at 0.1 to 3.0 mg/kg was accompanied by clonal expansion of CD4+ and CD8+ blood T cells by week 6. Among expanded peripheral T cells, antigen specificity went undetermined.

Trimming removed 2 bases at V and 11 bases at J, with 15 bases between. The CDR3 is made up of 13 amino acids. CDR1 SEHNR and CDR2 FQNEAQ come from the germline V gene (reference sequence). The chain couples TRBV7-9 to TRBJ1-2, with D uncertain. The starting material was CD4+ or CD8+ T cells sorted from blood, obtained in a trial of the OX40 agonist ivuxolimab. This sequence was found in an adult with an advanced solid tumor such as melanoma, head and neck, liver or kidney cancer. The CDR3 DNA reads as TGTGCCAGCAGCTTATCAGCCGACGGTTTTTACACCTTC. The encoded protein is CASSLSADGFYTF.